This T cell receptor (beta chain) was captured in a study of neurological immune-mediated disorders. The CDR3 is made up of 16 amino acids. V lost 5 bases, J lost 9 bases, and 20 bases lay in between. Looked up from germline, CDR1 is MNHNY and CDR2 is SVGAGI (reference sequence). TCRdb reprocessed the 5' RACE reads via MiXCR and lists one record per CDR3 protein. The repertoire has 93,000 or so distinct CDR3 sequences, less than 14% of them found once; the top ten carry about 3%. Time point: longitudinal time-point 3. This clonotype has only a few counts. This chain uses TRBV6-6 with TRBJ1-6; tentatively, D is TRBD1 (5 bases). Sequenced sample: PBMCs. The origin of this receptor is a female donor with HTLV-1-associated myelopathy (HAM/TSP). The CDR3 protein is CASSAQQVSVSSPLHF. In nucleotides, the CDR3 is TGTGCCAGCAGTGCCCAACAGGTGTCCGTAAGTTCACCCCTCCACTTT.